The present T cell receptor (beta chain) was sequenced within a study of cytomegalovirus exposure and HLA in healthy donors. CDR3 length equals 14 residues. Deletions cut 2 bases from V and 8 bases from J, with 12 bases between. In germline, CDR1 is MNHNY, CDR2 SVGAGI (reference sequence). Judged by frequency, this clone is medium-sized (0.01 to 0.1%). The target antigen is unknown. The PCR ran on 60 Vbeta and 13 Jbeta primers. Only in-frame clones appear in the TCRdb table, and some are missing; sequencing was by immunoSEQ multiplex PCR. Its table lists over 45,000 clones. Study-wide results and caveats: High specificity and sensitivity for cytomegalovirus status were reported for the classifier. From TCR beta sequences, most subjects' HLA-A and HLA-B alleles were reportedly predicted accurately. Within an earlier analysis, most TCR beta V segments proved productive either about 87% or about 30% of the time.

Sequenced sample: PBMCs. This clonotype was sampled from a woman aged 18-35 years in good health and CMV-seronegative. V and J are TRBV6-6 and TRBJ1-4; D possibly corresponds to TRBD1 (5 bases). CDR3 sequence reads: CASSYRDSSEKLFF. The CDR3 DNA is TGTGCCAGCAGTTACCGGGACTCTTCCGAAAAACTGTTTTTT.